One and the same sample provided the 30 T cell receptor beta chains below, sequenced in a study of type 1 regulatory T cells. Overall study findings and caveats: Type 1 regulatory T cells had a more restricted TCR repertoire than non-type 1 regulatory T cells.

These receptors' targets are unknown. TCRdb reanalysed the reads using MiXCR and keeps one entry per CDR3 protein. The table has some 71,000 distinct CDR3 sequences, less than 25% seen once. Material: cultured type 1 regulatory T (Tr1) cells, either the whole culture or a sorted fraction (not recorded which). These receptors were obtained from a human donor in good health.

This chain links TRBV6-1 with TRBJ2-5; D uncertain. V gave up 8 bases and J gave up 2 bases, with 15 bases separating them. This CDR3 comprises 14 residues. Germline CDR1 and CDR2: MNHNS and SASEGT. As DNA, the CDR3 is TGTGCCAGCGCTCACTCCCCGTTTCAAGAGACCCAGTACTTC. Translating it yields CASAHSPFQETQYF.

This chain connects TRBV20-1 to TRBJ1-5; no clear D. The CDR3 is made up of 12 amino acids. The germline gives CDR1 DFQATT, CDR2 SNEGSKA (reference sequence). The V gene lost 3 bases and the J gene lost 6 bases, with 9 bases spanning the gap. The CDR3 spells CSASRPSQPQHF. The CDR3 coding sequence is TGCAGTGCTAGTCGCCCGAGTCAGCCCCAGCATTTT.

This clonotype has a handful of counts. V is TRBV5-4 and J is TRBJ2-1; D gene ambiguous. V shed 0 bases and J shed 7 bases, with 8 bases lying between them. Germline V gene sequence: CDR1 SGHNT, CDR2 YYREEE (reference sequence). The CDR3 totals 13 residues. CDR3 sequence reads: CASSLEGLNEQFF. The DNA of the CDR3 is TGTGCCAGCAGCTTGGAGGGCCTGAATGAGCAGTTCTTC.

V usage is TRBV6-5 and J usage is TRBJ1-2, with D hard to call. Germline values: CDR1 MNHEY, CDR2 SVGAGI. Trimming pared 0 bases from V and 1 base from J, leaving 6 bases between. The CDR3 contains 14 residues. The CDR3: CASSYSSLNYGYTF. In DNA, the CDR3 is TGTGCCAGCAGTTACTCGTCGCTTAACTATGGCTACACCTTC.

As concerns this clonotype: A junction boundary mismatches the germline segment, possibly from a read error. CDR3 sequence (DNA): TGCAGTGTTAGAGATTACAAGAACACTGAAGCTTTCTTT. Its translation: CSVRDYKNTEAFF. The chain combines TRBV20-1 with TRBJ1-1; D uncertain. Per germline, CDR1 DFQATT and CDR2 SNEGSKA (reference sequence). The length of the CDR3 is 13 residues.

The chain links TRBV7-9 to TRBJ2-1; 11 bases line up with TRBD2. CDR3 length equals 14 residues. V lost 5 bases, J lost 8 bases, and 5 bases stayed unmatched. Per germline, CDR1 SEHNR and CDR2 FQNEAQ (reference sequence). CDR3 region: CASSGSGRVDEQFF. The CDR3 coding sequence is TGTGCCAGCAGCGGTAGCGGGAGGGTCGATGAGCAGTTCTTC.

The CDR3 region has the DNA TGTGCCAGCAGTCCGACAGGGGGCATGTACAATGAGCAGTTCTTC. This sequence encodes CASSPTGGMYNEQFF. The gene calls are TRBV2 and TRBJ2-1, with 10 nucleotides matching TRBD1. Germline CDR1 and CDR2: SNHLY and FYNNEI. The J segment lost 4 bases and the V segment lost 5 bases, leaving 5 bases of the junction unmatched. The CDR3 runs to 15 residues.

This clonotype showed up just a few times. The gene calls are TRBV27 and TRBJ1-5; a weak D match, TRBD1 (5 bases). The CDR3 is made up of 14 amino acids. Trimming pared 3 bases from V and 7 bases from J, leaving 13 bases between. Germline CDR1 MNHEY, CDR2 SMNVEV (reference sequence). The DNA of the CDR3 is TGTGCCAGCAGTTTTCGGGGGGGAGTCCAGCCCCAGCATTTT. Translating it yields CASSFRGGVQPQHF.

This clonotype was picked up a small number of times. The rearrangement links TRBV20-1 to TRBJ1-5; 7 bases line up with TRBD1. Unmatched junction bases numbered 6, after V lost 6 bases and J lost 1 base. The CDR3 contains 14 residues. Germline-derived CDR1 and CDR2 are DFQATT and SNEGSKA (reference sequence). CDR3 DNA: TGCAGTGCAACCCGGGACAGCAGCAATCAGCCCCAGCATTTT. Amino acid sequence: CSATRDSSNQPQHF.

In its sample, this clonotype is medium-sized. The chain combines TRBV25-1 with TRBJ1-1, with 7 positions matching TRBD1. Trimming cost V 6 bases and J 1 base; bases outside gene matches: 5. Germline-derived CDR1 and CDR2 are MGHDK and SYGVNS. The CDR3 totals 14 residues. CDR3 nucleotide sequence: TGTGCCAGCAGAGGGGACAGTCAGAACACTGAAGCTTTCTTT. Residues: CASRGDSQNTEAFF.

Points on this clonotype: A junction end diverges from the germline sequence, so it may reflect a read error. The rearrangement links TRBV6-2 or TRBV6-3 to TRBJ2-7; D is perhaps TRBD1 or TRBD2 (6 bases each). CDR3 length: 12 residues. CDR1 is MNHEY, CDR2 SVGEGT, per germline. CDR3 loop: CASSYSRGEPYF. CDR3 nucleotide sequence: TGTGCCAGCAGTTACTCGAGGGGGGAGCCGTACTTC.

This rearrangement joins TRBV3-1 to TRBJ2-6; D gene uncertain. Trimming took off 1 base at V and 4 bases at J, with 5 bases between the two ends. The CDR3 is 14 residues long. The germline V gene encodes CDR1 LGHDT and CDR2 YNNKEL (reference sequence). The CDR3 spells CASSQGLGANVLTF. CDR3 bases: TGTGCCAGCAGCCAAGGGCTGGGGGCCAACGTCCTGACTTTC.

This clonotype was counted between two and nine times. The rearrangement links TRBV5-1 to TRBJ2-1; 11 nucleotides agree with TRBD2. Germline CDR1 is SGHRS and CDR2 is YFSETQ. The V segment lost 5 bases and the J segment 6 bases; nucleotides outside the gene matches: 4. The CDR3 has 14 amino acids. In nucleotides, the CDR3 is TGCGCCAGCAGTACTACTAGCGGGAGCAATGAGCAGTTCTTC. As protein: CASSTTSGSNEQFF.

The chain joins TRBV7-3 to TRBJ2-2, with 7 bases matching TRBD2. The germline CDR1 and CDR2 sequences are SGHTA and FQGTGA. This CDR3 has 13 amino acids. J was trimmed by 7 bases and V by 4 bases; bases with no gene match: 3. CDR3 nucleotide sequence: TGTGCCAGCAGCTCTCGGACTAGCGGGGAGCTGTTTTTT. It codes for CASSSRTSGELFF.

The chain couples TRBV7-8 to TRBJ2-5, with 16 bases that match TRBD2. V lost 5 bases to trimming and J lost 5 bases; unmatched junction nucleotides: 11. Germline V gene sequence: CDR1 SGHVS, CDR2 FQNEAQ. CDR3 length: 18 residues. The CDR3 DNA sequence: TGTGCCAGCAGCGGACAGGGACTAGCGGGAGGGTCTCAGGAGACCCAGTACTTC. As protein: CASSGQGLAGGSQETQYF.

The sample holds a few counts of this clonotype. The CDR3 loop is CASSLRGQGLRTEAFF. The CDR3 nucleotides read TGTGCCAGCAGTTTACGTGGACAGGGGTTGCGCACTGAAGCTTTCTTT. V and J are TRBV27 and TRBJ1-1, with 9 bases aligning to TRBD1. Germline CDR1 and CDR2: MNHEY and SMNVEV (reference sequence). CDR3 length: 16 amino acids. V gave up 2 bases and J gave up 4 bases; unmatched junction bases: 8.

The sample holds many counts of this clonotype. This chain uses TRBV24-1 with TRBJ2-2; D call uncertain. V lost 1 base, J lost 6 bases, and 17 bases lay in between. CDR3 length equals 17 residues. Germline-derived CDR1 and CDR2 are KGHDR and SFDVKD. DNA of the CDR3: TGTGCCACCAGTGATTTACCGGTCCGGGCCGGAGCCGGGGAGCTGTTTTTT. It yields the protein CATSDLPVRAGAGELFF.

V and J are TRBV5-6 and TRBJ1-1; D remains unclear. The V gene's germline CDR1 is SGHDT and CDR2 YYEEEE. Trimming took off 4 bases at V and 14 bases at J, with 24 bases between the two ends. The CDR3 length is 14 residues. The CDR3 spells CASSLRPGSPTAFF. CDR3 bases: TGTGCCAGCAGCCTAAGACCGGGATCTCCAACCGCCTTCTTT.

This clonotype was detected many times. The CDR3 nucleotides read TGCGCCAGCAGCCCAAAAATCTCAACAGGGGGCGCCCGGGCCAACGTCCTGACTTTC. Translation: CASSPKISTGGARANVLTF. V gene TRBV4-3 combines with J gene TRBJ2-6, with TRBD1 identical over 9 bases. The ends lost 4 bases at V and 5 bases at J; junction bases unmatched: 15. This CDR3 is built from 19 residues. Germline V lookup: CDR1 LGHNA, CDR2 YSLEER.

V usage is TRBV6-2 or TRBV6-3 and J usage is TRBJ2-3; D perhaps matches TRBD2 (6 bases). The CDR3 runs to 12 residues. The V and J ends lost 8 bases and 4 bases respectively, with 10 bases between them. Germline CDR1 MNHEY, CDR2 SVGEGT. The CDR3 sequence: CASLSGADTQYF. CDR3 bases: TGTGCCAGCCTCTCGGGAGCAGATACGCAGTATTTT.

The chain links TRBV5-5 to TRBJ2-3, with D perhaps TRBD2 (6 bases). The length of the CDR3 is 16 residues. With 0 bases removed from V and 1 base from J, the gap between germline ends came to 12 bases. Germline values: CDR1 SGHKS, CDR2 YYEKEE (reference sequence). The DNA of the CDR3 is TGTGCCAGCAGCTTGGGTAATAGCGGAGGCACAGATACGCAGTATTTT. Residues: CASSLGNSGGTDTQYF.

This clonotype has just a few counts. The chain couples TRBV7-6 to TRBJ1-2; D is ambiguous. Per germline, CDR1 SGHVS and CDR2 FNYEAQ. V lost 5 bases, J lost 7 bases, and 11 bases lay in between. CDR3 length: 12 residues. The CDR3 bases are TGTGCCAGCAGCCCCCCGTGGGCTGGCTACACCTTC. Protein: CASSPPWAGYTF.

CDR3 region: CASSPRTDDQAFF. CDR3 DNA: TGTGCCAGCTCACCTAGGACAGATGATCAAGCTTTCTTT. V usage is TRBV18 and J usage is TRBJ1-1, with a tentative D call TRBD1 (6 bases). Germline CDR1 reads KGHSH; CDR2 reads LQKENI. Trimming left V 3 bases short and J 9 bases short, with 14 bases between. The CDR3 consists of 13 residues.

Ten or more counts support this clonotype. The chain is built from TRBV5-1 and TRBJ2-3, with unresolved D. Trimming shortened V by 2 bases and J by 6 bases, and 7 bases separated the two germline ends. The CDR3 is made up of 12 amino acids. In germline, CDR1 is SGHRS, CDR2 YFSETQ. CDR3 amino acids: CASSLGLDTQYF. CDR3 bases: TGCGCCAGCAGCTTAGGGCTCGATACGCAGTATTTT.

The chain carries TRBV20-1 and TRBJ1-4, with 8 bases that match TRBD1. This CDR3 spans 14 amino acids. Germline CDR1 and CDR2: DFQATT and SNEGSKA (reference sequence). Trimming cost V 6 bases and J 6 bases; bases outside gene matches: 9. CDR3 sequence: CSAGRTGLDEKLFF. CDR3 coding DNA: TGCAGTGCGGGAAGGACAGGGCTTGATGAAAAACTGTTTTTT.

CDR3 loop: CASSLRAGVPGEQYF. The CDR3 DNA is TGTGCCAGCAGTTTACGGGCGGGAGTCCCTGGCGAGCAGTACTTC. V and J are TRBV27 and TRBJ2-7; 7 bases are shared with TRBD2. Losses at the gene ends were 2 bases for V and 6 bases for J; bases not matched to a gene: 10. This CDR3 has 15 residues. The germline CDR1 and CDR2 sequences are MNHEY and SMNVEV (reference sequence).

This clonotype has a handful of counts. The chain combines TRBV20-1 with TRBJ1-1; the D is unclear. V dropped 3 bases and J dropped 3 bases, with 2 bases sitting between them. The CDR3 has 10 amino acids. CDR1 and CDR2 from the germline V gene are DFQATT and SNEGSKA (reference sequence). The CDR3 region has the DNA TGCAGTGCTAGGGACACTGAAGCTTTCTTT. Its translation: CSARDTEAFF.

This chain links TRBV9 with TRBJ2-5; tentative D call: TRBD2 (5 bases). V shed 3 bases and J shed 0 bases, with 9 bases lying between them. This CDR3 is 14 amino acids long. The germline CDR1 and CDR2 sequences are SGDLS and YYNGEE. The CDR3 here is CASSGPGYQETQYF. In DNA, the CDR3 is TGTGCCAGCAGCGGACCGGGGTACCAAGAGACCCAGTACTTC.

For this clonotype: One base away lies a much larger clone, so this may be a sequencing read error. This chain uses TRBV3-1 with TRBJ2-1, with 9 bases aligning to TRBD2. The germline V gene has CDR1 LGHDT and CDR2 YNNKEL (reference sequence). The CDR3 loop spans 15 amino acids. DNA for the CDR3: TGTGTCAGCAGCCTTAGCGGGAGCCCCTACAATGAGCAGTTCTTC. Residues: CVSSLSGSPYNEQFF.

A remark on this clonotype: No conserved phenylalanine or tryptophan ends this CDR3, so it is likely a read error. The CDR3 sequence: CASSAGTAMNTEAFL. DNA of the CDR3: TGTGCCAGCAGCGCAGGGACAGCTATGAACACTGAAGCTTTCCTT. The V call is TRBV7-9, the J call TRBJ1-1, with 7 bases aligning to TRBD1. The V and J ends lost 5 bases and 0 bases, in that order; junction bases with no gene match: 6. CDR1 is SEHNR and CDR2 is FQNEAQ in the germline V gene (reference sequence). This CDR3 is built from 15 residues.